The clone carrying this T cell receptor beta chain was counted between two and nine times. As yet, its antigen is unknown. The sample originates from a study of human T cells and chemical hapten exposure. Notes on the study in general: Among TCRs, those above 1 in 1000 frequency were unaffected by DPC sensitization.

The time point: patch test 2, 6 weeks after DPC sensitization. Treatment meaning: therapeutic diphenylcyclopropenone sensitization with weekly scalp DPC. The CDR3 covers 15 residues. Germline V lookup: CDR1 LGHNA, CDR2 YNFKEQ. V was clipped by 4 bases and J by 4 bases, with 16 bases between them. TCRdb redid the calling of the RACE reads with MiXCR, one entry per CDR3 protein. The repertoire has over 100,000 distinct CDR3 sequences, roughly 10% of them found once; the top ten carry approximately 2.8%. This specimen consisted of whole blood, obtained in connection with sensitization to the hapten diphenylcyclopropenone (DPC). J is TRBJ1-2 and V is TRBV4-2; tentative D call: TRBD1 (5 bases). The sequence was obtained from a woman between 35 and 50 years old with alopecia areata. Some clones in this sample may be carry-over from other donors' samples. Here the CDR3 reads CASSPQGGPLYGYTF. The CDR3 DNA reads as TGTGCCAGCAGCCCTCAGGGAGGTCCTCTCTATGGCTACACCTTC.